These T cell receptor beta chains were read from a single sample in a study of CD8 T cells in Susac syndrome. One entry per CDR3 protein results from TCRdb running MiXCR on the immunoSEQ multiplex PCR reads. The data contain some 110,000 distinct CDR3 sequences, over 85% of them singletons. Sequencing was performed on CD4+ T cells from PBMCs. The origin of the receptors is a human donor in good health. CDR3s include the opening cysteine and the closing phenylalanine or tryptophan. D genes are given only for firm matches. Clone size is not always given. Where it is, it says once, few, many or a class for expanded clones.

>NA|TRBV3-1|TRBJ2-3|NA
TGTGCCAGCAGCCAGGGGGAGCGGCCGGGCACAGATACGCAGTATTTT
CASSQGERPGTDTQYF
>NA|TRBV20-1|TRBJ2-7|NA
TGCAGTGGGGTCAGCTCCTACGAGCAGTACTTC
CSGVSSYEQYF
>once|TRBV3-1|TRBJ1-1|NA
TGTGCCAGCAGCCAAGTCCCCGCCGAAGCTTTCTTT
CASSQVPAEAFF
>NA|TRBV6-1|TRBJ1-3|NA
TGTGCCAGCAGCCGTACTGGACGGGGTGACTCTGGAAACACCATATATTTT
CASSRTGRGDSGNTIYF
>NA|TRBV15|TRBJ1-2|NA
TGTGCCACCAGCAGAGATGCCCGGGCGATCGATGGCTACACCTTC
CATSRDARAIDGYTF
>NA|TRBV7-9|TRBJ2-7|NA
TGTGCCAGCAGCCTCCCCCCGGGCGAGCAGTACTTC
CASSLPPGEQYF
>NA|TRBV10-1|TRBJ2-1|TRBD1
TGCGCCAGCAGCTCCGGGACAGGGTACAATGAGCAGTTCTTC
CASSSGTGYNEQFF
>NA|TRBV5-4|TRBJ1-2|NA
TGTGCCACCCGGAAAAGGGGCTTCTATCTTGGCTACACCTTC
CATRKRGFYLGYTF
>NA|TRBV3-1|TRBJ2-1|NA
TGTGCCAGCAGCCAAGGACAATCCAATGAGCAGTTCTTC
CASSQGQSNEQFF
>NA|TRBV29-1|TRBJ2-1|TRBD2
TGCAGCGCCGCCGGGACTAGTGGCAATGAGCAGTTCTTC
CSAAGTSGNEQFF
>NA|TRBV2|TRBJ1-2|NA
TGTGCCAGCCGAGGCAACCCGGGGACCAACTATGGCTACACCTTC
CASRGNPGTNYGYTF
>NA|TRBV7-9|TRBJ2-2|TRBD1
TGTGCCAGCAGCCGAATGCCGGGACAGGGGAGGACCGGGGAGCTGTTTTTT
CASSRMPGQGRTGELFF
>NA|TRBV5-1|TRBJ1-2|NA
TGCGCCAGCAGCAAAGATTCCACCCCTCTTGAATATGGCTACACCTTC
CASSKDSTPLEYGYTF
>NA|TRBV3-1|TRBJ2-5|TRBD2
TGTGCCAGCAGCCAAGACAGCGGGAGGGAGACCCAGTACTTC
CASSQDSGRETQYF
>NA|TRBV13|TRBJ2-7|TRBD2
TGTGCCAGCAGCCCCCGCGGGGGGAGGGACTACGAGCAGTACTTC
CASSPRGGRDYEQYF
>NA|TRBV7-9|TRBJ2-5|NA
TGTGCCAGCAGCTTGGCCGTTCAAGAGACCCAGTACTTC
CASSLAVQETQYF
>NA|TRBV28|TRBJ2-1|NA
TGTGCCAGCGGGGGGCACAGTCTGGGGGTCAATGAGCAGTTCTTC
CASGGHSLGVNEQFF
>NA|TRBV5-6|TRBJ2-1|NA
TGTGCCAGCAGCTTCTTTGCGGGATCGCCTAACAATGAGCAGTTCTTC
CASSFFAGSPNNEQFF
>once|TRBV5-6|TRBJ2-1|TRBD2
TGTGCCAGCAGCTTGGACTGGACTAGCGGGAGAGCTCTCAAGAAAAACGATGAGCAGTTCTTC
CASSLDWTSGRALKKNDEQFF
>NA|TRBV25-1|TRBJ1-4|TRBD1
TGTGCCAGCAGTGAATACCCGGGACAGGGGCGTGAAAAACTGTTTTTT
CASSEYPGQGREKLFF
>NA|TRBV30|TRBJ1-2|NA
TGTGCCTGGAAGACAGGAGGCAAAGGCTACACCTTC
CAWKTGGKGYTF
>NA|TRBV5-6|TRBJ2-3|NA
TGTGCCAGCAGCTTGAGGCCAGCAGATACGCAGTATTTT
CASSLRPADTQYF
>few|TRBV29-1|TRBJ2-1|NA
TGCAGCGTTGCGACAGGTTACCGTGTGAGTGATGAGCAGTTCTTC
CSVATGYRVSDEQFF
>NA|TRBV5-4|TRBJ1-1|NA
TGTGCCAGCAGTACCGAACCGGTCACTGAAGCTTTCTTT
CASSTEPVTEAFF
>NA|TRBV5-6|TRBJ1-1|TRBD1
TGTGCCAGCAGCTCAAAGGCACAGGGGGCCGTGAACACTGAAGCTTTCTTT
CASSSKAQGAVNTEAFF
>NA|TRBV9|TRBJ1-4|NA
TGTGCCAGCAGCGTAGCCAACCTCGGTGAAAAACTGTTTTTT
CASSVANLGEKLFF
>NA|TRBV7-2|TRBJ2-2|TRBD2
TGTGCCAGCAGCTACGTAGCGGGATTGGGCGGGGAGCTGTTTTTT
CASSYVAGLGGELFF
>once|TRBV7-7|TRBJ2-3|NA
TGTGCCAGCAGCAAGGCCCCCAGCGCAGATACGCAGTATTTT
CASSKAPSADTQYF
>NA|TRBV11-2|TRBJ1-1|NA
TGTGCCAGCAGCTTAGTAGGGTCAGCGAACACTGAAGCTTTCTTT
CASSLVGSANTEAFF
>NA|TRBV4-1|TRBJ1-1|NA
TGCGCCAGCAGTTCCGGACGTACCCAAGCTTTCTTT
CASSSGRTQAFF
>NA|TRBV11-2|TRBJ2-1|NA
TGTGCCAGCAGCCCGGTCAGGGGACCATTTTACAATGAGCAGTTCTTC
CASSPVRGPFYNEQFF
>NA|TRBV29-1|TRBJ1-2|TRBD1
TGCAGCGTAGGGGACAGGGGGTTGAAAGGCTACACCTTC
CSVGDRGLKGYTF
>NA|TRBV18|TRBJ2-7|NA
TGTGCCAGCTCACCGGATGGCACCGTCTACGAGCAGTACTTC
CASSPDGTVYEQYF
>NA|TRBV6-2/TRBV6-3|TRBJ1-1|NA
TGTGCCAGCAGTACTACAGGGCGAGGTGAAGCTTTCTTT
CASSTTGRGEAFF
>NA|TRBV6-5|TRBJ1-5|NA
TGTGCCAGCCGAGACGGCAACGGGCCCCAGCATTTT
CASRDGNGPQHF
>NA|TRBV24-1|TRBJ2-3|TRBD2
TGTGCCACCAGTGATTCGGCGGGGGGTACGCAGTATTTT
CATSDSAGGTQYF